Following are 18 T cell receptor beta chains from one sample sequenced in a study of blood T cell repertoires in COVID-19. Method: immunoSEQ multiplex PCR; TCRdb's copy keeps in-frame clones and lacks some. The sample yields roughly 260,000 clones, 83% seen once. The sequenced sample consisted of PBMCs or T cells enriched from blood (not recorded which). These receptors came from a woman aged 40 to 55 who had been exposed to COVID-19.

The V gene is TRBV16, the J gene TRBJ1-6, with TRBD1 as a possible D gene (6 bases). Germline V gives CDR1 KGHSY, CDR2 FQNENV. V lost 4 bases and J 7 bases, leaving 20 bases between the germline ends. This CDR3 contains 17 residues. The CDR3 DNA reads as TGTGCCAGCAGCCGTGGGGGGGGCAGTCGATGGAATTCACCCCTCCACTTT. It translates to CASSRGGGSRWNSPLHF.

The chain carries TRBV6-2 or TRBV6-3 and TRBJ1-1; TRBD1 is a possible D gene (6 bases). Germline CDR1 MNHEY, CDR2 SVGEGT. The CDR3 loop spans 13 amino acids. V was pared by 5 bases and J by 0 bases, with 7 bases between. The CDR3 nucleotides are TGTGCCAGCAGTCAGGGGATGAACACTGAAGCTTTCTTT. Its protein product is CASSQGMNTEAFF.

This clone has more than one count but fewer than ten. The chain links TRBV13 to TRBJ1-5, with D possibly TRBD1 on 5 matching bases. The CDR3 contains 14 residues. Germline assignment: CDR1 PRHDT and CDR2 FYEKMQ (reference sequence). V lost 3 bases and J 4 bases, leaving 10 bases between the germline ends. As DNA, the CDR3 is TGTGCCAGCAGCTTGGGGCAGGAGAATCAGCCCCAGCATTTT. Amino acids: CASSLGQENQPQHF.

Only one count was recorded for this clone. This chain connects TRBV2 to TRBJ2-1; 7 positions agree with TRBD1. Unmatched junction bases numbered 8, after V lost 6 bases and J lost 3 bases. Germline CDR1 and CDR2: SNHLY and FYNNEI. The CDR3 loop spans 15 amino acids. As DNA, the CDR3 is TGTGCCAGCAGAGCCGCCGGGACAGACTACAATGAGCAGTTCTTC. This gives the protein CASRAAGTDYNEQFF. Supplemented by reference TRBV2 and TRBJ2-1, the full variable domain reads EPEVTQTPSHQVTQMGQEVILRCVPISNHLYFYWYRQILGQKVEFLVSFYNNEISEKSEIFDDQFSVERPDGSNFTLKIRSTKLEDSAMYFCASRAAGTDYNEQFFGPGTRLTVL.

The CDR3 spells CASSQLERQGNSPLHF. CDR3 in DNA: TGTGCCAGCAGCCAATTAGAGCGACAGGGGAATTCACCCCTCCACTTT. The rearrangement joins TRBV3-1 (or the pseudogene TRBV3-2) to TRBJ1-6, with 8 positions matching TRBD1. The V and J ends lost 2 bases and 7 bases, in that order; junction bases with no gene match: 7. Germline-derived CDR1 and CDR2 are LGHDT and YNNKEL (reference sequence). The CDR3 extends over 16 amino acids.

The V call is TRBV19, the J call TRBJ1-1, with D unclear. This CDR3 has 15 amino acids. The V gene's germline CDR1 is LNHDA and CDR2 SQIVND (reference sequence). V shed 4 bases and J shed 1 base, with 13 bases lying between them. In DNA form, the CDR3 reads TGTGCCAGTAGTAAATCGACAATACCGAACACTGAAGCTTTCTTT. Translated: CASSKSTIPNTEAFF.

V usage is TRBV7-6 and J usage is TRBJ2-1; TRBD2 matches 10 bases. The germline V gene has CDR1 SGHVS and CDR2 FNYEAQ. Trimming removed 1 base from V and 7 bases from J; junction bases left unmatched: 4. This CDR3 contains 15 residues. The CDR3 sequence: CASSLEERGGNEQFF. Written as DNA, the CDR3 is TGTGCCAGCAGCTTAGAAGAGCGGGGGGGGAATGAGCAGTTCTTC.

The chain's CDR3 is CASSLISAARGKTGELFF. In nucleotides, the CDR3 is TGTGCCAGCAGCTTAATCTCAGCCGCGCGGGGTAAAACCGGGGAGCTGTTTTTT. The chain is built from TRBV7-3 and TRBJ2-2; D possibly corresponds to TRBD2 (6 bases). The length of the CDR3 is 18 residues. Germline CDR1 and CDR2: SGHTA and FQGTGA. Deletions cut 1 base from V and 5 bases from J, with 20 bases between.

V gene TRBV9 combines with J gene TRBJ2-7; TRBD1 aligns across 7 bases. CDR3 length: 15 residues. From germline, CDR1 is SGDLS and CDR2 YYNGEE. J lost 4 bases, V lost 0 bases, and 7 bases had no gene match. CDR3 sequence (DNA): TGTGCCAGCAGCGTAGGGGTAGGGGGCGCGTACGAGCAGTACTTC. Residues: CASSVGVGGAYEQYF.

As regards this clone: The sample carries other DNA sequences with the same CDR3. CDR3 DNA sequence: TGTGCCAGCAGTTTAACCGGGGGCTATGGCTACACCTTC. This gives the protein CASSLTGGYGYTF. The V gene is TRBV12-3 or TRBV12-4, the J gene TRBJ1-2, with D maybe TRBD1 (5 bases). V was pared by 2 bases and J by 4 bases, with 8 bases between. The CDR3 is 13 amino acids.

The chain links TRBV6-5 to TRBJ1-1, with a possible D match to TRBD1 (5 bases). With 3 bases removed from V and 1 base from J, the gap between germline ends came to 12 bases. Germline CDR1 is MNHEY and CDR2 is SVGAGI. The CDR3 spans 15 residues. CDR3 bases: TGTGCCAGCAGTTATCCCGGGGGGAGGAACACTGAAGCTTTCTTT. Translating it yields CASSYPGGRNTEAFF.

This clone was counted once. The chain carries TRBV19 and TRBJ1-1; D may be TRBD1 (6 bases). V gave up 2 bases and J gave up 1 base, with 8 bases separating them. Germline CDR1 reads LNHDA; CDR2 reads SQIVND (reference sequence). There are 14 residues in the CDR3. The CDR3 is CASSIWTANTEAFF. Written as DNA, the CDR3 is TGTGCCAGTAGTATATGGACAGCGAACACTGAAGCTTTCTTT. The full variable domain, in which reference TRBV19 and TRBJ1-1 provide the parts outside the CDR3, is DGGITQSPKYLFRKEGQNVTLSCEQNLNHDAMYWYRQDPGQGLRLIYYSQIVNDFQKGDIAEGYSVSREKKESFPLTVTSAQKNPTAFYLCASSIWTANTEAFFGQGTRLTVV.

The rearrangement links TRBV6-5 to TRBJ1-4, with 7 bases fitting TRBD1. The CDR3 length is 13 residues. The V segment lost 11 bases and the J segment 8 bases; nucleotides outside the gene matches: 11. Germline V lookup: CDR1 MNHEY, CDR2 SVGAGI. CDR3 sequence: CASHAGGEEKLFF. CDR3 sequence (DNA): TGTGCCTCCCACGCAGGGGGTGAAGAAAAACTGTTTTTT.

The V call is TRBV2, the J call TRBJ1-2, with D maybe TRBD1 (5 bases). Germline assignment: CDR1 SNHLY and CDR2 FYNNEI. The V end was cut by 7 bases, the J end by 6 bases, with 15 bases between. CDR3 size: 13 residues. CDR3 coding DNA: TGTGCCAGCACCTACCTCGTGGGGCATGGCTACACCTTC. Translation gives CASTYLVGHGYTF.

The rearrangement links TRBV6-2 or TRBV6-3 to TRBJ2-7; maybe TRBD2 (6 bases). The CDR3 extends over 16 amino acids. Trimming shortened V by 4 bases and J by 0 bases, and 16 bases separated the two germline ends. Germline V lookup: CDR1 MNHEY, CDR2 SVGEGT. This CDR3 is CASSFPISGGSYEQYF. CDR3 nucleotide sequence: TGTGCCAGCAGTTTCCCTATTTCCGGGGGCTCCTACGAGCAGTACTTC.

The V gene is TRBV5-1, the J gene TRBJ2-1; no clear D gene. V dropped 2 bases and J dropped 0 bases, with 12 bases sitting between them. The CDR3 runs 16 residues. CDR1 and CDR2 from the germline V gene are SGHRS and YFSETQ. Here the CDR3 reads CASSFHIPSSYNEQFF. CDR3 sequence (DNA): TGCGCCAGCAGCTTTCATATTCCGAGCTCCTACAATGAGCAGTTCTTC.

This clone was seen a single time. The genes are TRBV6-6 and TRBJ1-2, with TRBD1 matching 8 bases. This CDR3 has 13 residues. The V segment lost 6 bases and the J segment 8 bases; nucleotides outside the gene matches: 8. CDR1 is MNHNY, CDR2 SVGAGI, per germline (reference sequence). CDR3 loop: CASRSDRGGGYTF. As DNA, the CDR3 is TGTGCCAGCAGGTCCGACAGGGGTGGAGGCTACACCTTC.

The chain combines TRBV6-2 or TRBV6-3 with TRBJ1-2, with 8 bases matching TRBD1. Per the germline V gene, CDR1 is MNHEY and CDR2 is SVGEGT. The CDR3 is 14 amino acids. J lost 4 bases, V lost 6 bases, and 7 bases had no gene match. The CDR3 DNA is TGTGCCAGCAGCCTGGACAGGGAAAGCTATGGCTACACCTTC. This gives the protein CASSLDRESYGYTF.